The following is a TCR beta chain sequence with its context. Its antigen is unknown. This record belongs to a study of T cells expressing NK-cell markers. Study findings and constraints: Researchers report these clonotypes also headed the CD3+CD56-NKG2C+ fraction in a handful of donors. Several of the donors carried dominant NKG2C+ clonotypes that took up roughly 1.0-8% of their CD8+ T cells.

Germline V lookup: CDR1 SGHRS, CDR2 YFSETQ. The CDR3 consists of 17 residues. The authors generated TCR beta cDNA through 5'RACE template switching with UMIs. TCRdb re-called the 5' RACE reads; every CDR3 protein appears as one record, without DNA. This sample contains about 550,000 distinct CDR3 sequences. The sequenced material came from blood T cells: a sorted CD56 or NKG2C T cell subset, CD4+ or CD8+ T cells, or bulk PBMC T cells (not recorded which). The clonotype was recovered from a man between 18 and 35 years old in good health. The chain couples TRBV5-1 to TRBJ2-7; TCRdb picks TRBD2, but there is no DNA to check that call. CDR3 in amino acids: CASSLAVGSGRAHEQYF.